The present entry profiles one T cell receptor (beta chain) with its context. Its antigen is still unknown. Germline V gives CDR1 SGHTA, CDR2 FQGTGA. V lost 2 bases and J 4 bases, leaving 6 bases between the germline ends. There are 13 residues in the CDR3. Alopecia areata patients had lesional scalp punch biopsies and peripheral blood taken from them. Sequencing templates came from extracted RNA that was reverse transcribed into cDNA. The repertoire was sequenced with immunoSEQ multiplex PCR; TCRdb's copy has only in-frame clones and lacks some. Among roughly 150,000 clones listed, 50% to 65% were seen once. The sample originates from a study of CD8+ T cells in alopecia areata. Study-wide background: In an open-label trial, patients got 5 to 10 mg tofacitinib twice daily.

Study observations and caveats: With patients, TCR sharing proved less clear than in mice, a difference possibly related to HLA. Sequence data from scalp samples additionally include resident alphabeta T cells of normal skin.

The sequencing used CD8+ T cells sorted from blood, collected at week 0. The clonotype comes from a human donor with alopecia areata. The rearrangement joins TRBV7-3 to TRBJ2-1; no definite D call. CDR3 in amino acids: CASSLQVYNEQFF. The CDR3 DNA is TGTGCCAGCAGCTTACAGGTTTACAATGAGCAGTTCTTC.